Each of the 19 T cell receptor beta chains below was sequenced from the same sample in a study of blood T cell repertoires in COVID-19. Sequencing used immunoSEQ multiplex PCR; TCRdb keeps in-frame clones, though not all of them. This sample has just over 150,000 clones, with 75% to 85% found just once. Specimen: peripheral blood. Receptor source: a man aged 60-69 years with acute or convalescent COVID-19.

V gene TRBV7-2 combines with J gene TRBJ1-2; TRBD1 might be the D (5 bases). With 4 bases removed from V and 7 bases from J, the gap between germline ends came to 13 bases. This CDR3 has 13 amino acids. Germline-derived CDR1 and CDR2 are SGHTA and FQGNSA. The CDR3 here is CASSSGGTAGYTF. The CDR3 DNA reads TGTGCCAGCAGCTCAGGAGGGACGGCTGGCTACACCTTC.

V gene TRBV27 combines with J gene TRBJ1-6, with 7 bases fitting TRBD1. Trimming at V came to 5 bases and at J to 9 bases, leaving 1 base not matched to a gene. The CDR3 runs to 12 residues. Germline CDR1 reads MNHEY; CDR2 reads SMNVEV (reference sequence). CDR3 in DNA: TGTGCCAGCAGTGACAGGGTTTCACCCCTCCACTTT. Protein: CASSDRVSPLHF.

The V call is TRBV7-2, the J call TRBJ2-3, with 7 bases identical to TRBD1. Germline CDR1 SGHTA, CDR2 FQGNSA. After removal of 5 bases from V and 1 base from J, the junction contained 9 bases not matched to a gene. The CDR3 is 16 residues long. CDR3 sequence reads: CASSQRRDSGTDTQYF. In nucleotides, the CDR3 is TGTGCCAGCAGCCAAAGAAGGGACAGCGGCACAGATACGCAGTATTTT. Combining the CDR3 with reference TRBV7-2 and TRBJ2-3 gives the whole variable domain GAGVSQSPSNKVTEKGKDVELRCDPISGHTALYWYRQSLGQGLEFLIYFQGNSAPDKSGLPSDRFSAERTGGSVSTLTIQRTQQEDSAVYLCASSQRRDSGTDTQYFGPGTRLTVL.

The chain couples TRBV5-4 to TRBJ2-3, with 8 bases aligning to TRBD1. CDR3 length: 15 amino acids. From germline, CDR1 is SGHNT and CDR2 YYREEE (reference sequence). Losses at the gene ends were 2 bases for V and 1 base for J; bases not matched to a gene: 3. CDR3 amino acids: CASSFWTGRTDTQYF. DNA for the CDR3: TGTGCCAGCAGCTTTTGGACAGGGCGCACAGATACGCAGTATTTT.

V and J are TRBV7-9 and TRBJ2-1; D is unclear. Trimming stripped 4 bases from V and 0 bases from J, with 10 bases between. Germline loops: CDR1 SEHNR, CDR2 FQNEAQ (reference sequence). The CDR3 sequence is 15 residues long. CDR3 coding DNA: TGTGCCAGCAGCTCTCCCGGAGTCTCCTACAATGAGCAGTTCTTC. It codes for CASSSPGVSYNEQFF.

CDR3 protein: CASSLLGRREPNTGELFF. The CDR3 DNA follows: TGTGCCAGCAGCTTACTGGGAAGGAGGGAACCGAACACCGGGGAGCTGTTTTTT. This chain uses TRBV7-2 with TRBJ2-2, with D maybe TRBD2 (6 bases). The V gene's germline CDR1 is SGHTA and CDR2 FQGNSA. V lost 2 bases and J 0 bases, leaving 16 bases between the germline ends. The CDR3 contains 18 residues.

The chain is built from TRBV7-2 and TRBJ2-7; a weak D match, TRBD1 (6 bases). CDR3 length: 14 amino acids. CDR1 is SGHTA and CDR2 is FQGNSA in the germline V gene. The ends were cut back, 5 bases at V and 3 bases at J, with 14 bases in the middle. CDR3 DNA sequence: TGTGCCAGCAGCCCACAGGGCCAAGGCTACGAGCAGTACTTC. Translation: CASSPQGQGYEQYF. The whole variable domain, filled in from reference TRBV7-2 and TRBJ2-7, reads GAGVSQSPSNKVTEKGKDVELRCDPISGHTALYWYRQSLGQGLEFLIYFQGNSAPDKSGLPSDRFSAERTGGSVSTLTIQRTQQEDSAVYLCASSPQGQGYEQYFGPGTRLTVT.

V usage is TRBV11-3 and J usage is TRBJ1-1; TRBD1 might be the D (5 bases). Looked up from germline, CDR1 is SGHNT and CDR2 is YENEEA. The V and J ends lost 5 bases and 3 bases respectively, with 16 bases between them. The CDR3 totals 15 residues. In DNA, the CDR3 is TGTGCCAGCAGCGGTCAAGGGGCCCTCGACACTGAAGCTTTCTTT. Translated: CASSGQGALDTEAFF.

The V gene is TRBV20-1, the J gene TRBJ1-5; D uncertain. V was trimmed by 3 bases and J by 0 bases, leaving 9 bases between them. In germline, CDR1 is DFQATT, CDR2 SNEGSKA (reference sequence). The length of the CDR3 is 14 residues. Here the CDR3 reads CSASTEYSNQPQHF. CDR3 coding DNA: TGCAGTGCTAGTACAGAATATAGCAATCAGCCCCAGCATTTT.

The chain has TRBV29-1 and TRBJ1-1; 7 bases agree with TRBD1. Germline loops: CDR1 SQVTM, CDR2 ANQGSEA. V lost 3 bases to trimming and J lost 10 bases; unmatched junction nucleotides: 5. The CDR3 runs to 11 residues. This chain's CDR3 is CSVDTAGGAFF. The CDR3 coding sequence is TGCAGCGTTGATACGGCAGGGGGAGCTTTCTTT.

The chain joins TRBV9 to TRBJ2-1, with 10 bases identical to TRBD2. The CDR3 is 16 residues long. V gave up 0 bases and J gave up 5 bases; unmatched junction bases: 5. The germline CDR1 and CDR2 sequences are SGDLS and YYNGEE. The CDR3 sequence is CASSVGASGGHNEQFF. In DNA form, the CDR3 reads TGTGCCAGCAGCGTAGGGGCTAGCGGGGGCCACAATGAGCAGTTCTTC.

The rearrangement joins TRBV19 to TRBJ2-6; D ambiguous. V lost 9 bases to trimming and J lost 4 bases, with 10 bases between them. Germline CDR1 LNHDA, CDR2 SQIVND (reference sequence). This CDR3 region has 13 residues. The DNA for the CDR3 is TGTGCCAGCCGTGACTCCGGGGCCAACGTCCTGACTTTC. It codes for CASRDSGANVLTF.

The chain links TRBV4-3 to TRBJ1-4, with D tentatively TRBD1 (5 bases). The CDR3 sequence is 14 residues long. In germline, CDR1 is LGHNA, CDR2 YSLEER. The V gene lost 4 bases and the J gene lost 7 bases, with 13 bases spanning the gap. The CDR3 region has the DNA TGCGCCAGCAGCCGTATGGGGGGGAGTGAAAAACTGTTTTTT. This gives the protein CASSRMGGSEKLFF.

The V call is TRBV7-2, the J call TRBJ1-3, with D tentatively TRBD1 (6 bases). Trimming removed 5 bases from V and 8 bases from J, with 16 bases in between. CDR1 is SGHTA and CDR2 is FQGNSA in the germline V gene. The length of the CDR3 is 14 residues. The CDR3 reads CASSKRQGSDTIYF. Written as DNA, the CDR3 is TGTGCCAGCAGCAAGAGGCAGGGGTCGGACACCATATATTTT.

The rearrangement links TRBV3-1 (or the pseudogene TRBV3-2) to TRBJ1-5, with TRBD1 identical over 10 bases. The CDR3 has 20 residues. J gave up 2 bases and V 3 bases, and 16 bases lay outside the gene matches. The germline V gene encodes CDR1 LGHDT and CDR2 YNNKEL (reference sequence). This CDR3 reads CASSHHETGGEHYGNQPQHF. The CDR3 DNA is TGTGCCAGCAGCCATCACGAGACAGGGGGCGAGCATTACGGCAATCAGCCCCAGCATTTT.

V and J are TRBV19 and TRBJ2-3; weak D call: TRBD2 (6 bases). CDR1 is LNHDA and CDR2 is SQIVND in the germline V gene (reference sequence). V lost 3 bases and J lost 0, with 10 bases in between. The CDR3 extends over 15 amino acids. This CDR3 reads CASSINGGSTDTQYF. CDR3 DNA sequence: TGTGCCAGTAGTATTAACGGGGGTAGCACAGATACGCAGTATTTT.

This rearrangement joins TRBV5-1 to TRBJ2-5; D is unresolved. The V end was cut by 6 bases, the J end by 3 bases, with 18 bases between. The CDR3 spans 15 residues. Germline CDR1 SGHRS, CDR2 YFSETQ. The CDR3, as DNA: TGCGCCAGCACCCGTTCAGATCCACCGAAAGAGACCCAGTACTTC. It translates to CASTRSDPPKETQYF.

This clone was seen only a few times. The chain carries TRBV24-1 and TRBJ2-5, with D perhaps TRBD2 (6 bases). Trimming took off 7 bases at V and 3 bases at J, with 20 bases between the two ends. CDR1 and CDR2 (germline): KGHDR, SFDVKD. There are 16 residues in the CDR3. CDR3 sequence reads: CATSLDRGNRKETQYF. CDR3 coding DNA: TGTGCCACCAGCCTTGACCGGGGGAACAGGAAAGAGACCCAGTACTTC.

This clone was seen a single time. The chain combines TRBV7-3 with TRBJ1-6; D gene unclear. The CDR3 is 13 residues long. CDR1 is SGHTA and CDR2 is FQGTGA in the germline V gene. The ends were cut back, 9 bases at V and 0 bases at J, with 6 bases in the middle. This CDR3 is CASGSSYNSPLHF. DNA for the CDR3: TGTGCCAGTGGGAGCTCCTATAATTCACCCCTCCACTTT.